These 12 T cell receptor beta chains originate from one sample sequenced in a study of CD8 T cells in Susac syndrome. Random hexamers were used to reverse transcribe the RNA input (0.5 to 1 ug). A single record per CDR3 protein comes from TCRdb applying MiXCR to the immunoSEQ multiplex PCR reads. This sample has around 270,000 distinct CDR3 sequences, with roughly 85% found just once. The sample comprised CD8+ T cells from PBMCs. These receptors came from a human donor with multiple sclerosis.

The chain combines TRBV5-6 with TRBJ2-2, with TRBD2 matching 11 bases. CDR3 size: 17 residues. Germline assignment: CDR1 SGHDT and CDR2 YYEEEE. J lost 6 bases, V lost 4 bases, and 11 bases had no gene match. The CDR3 DNA sequence: TGTGCCAGCAGCCTGGAGGGACTAGCGGTTATGCCCGGGGAGCTGTTTTTT. Translation gives CASSLEGLAVMPGELFF.

The rearrangement joins TRBV5-4 to TRBJ1-1; tentative D call: TRBD1 (6 bases). V was shortened by 3 bases and J by 3 bases, with 15 bases between the two germline ends. CDR3 length: 15 residues. Germline values: CDR1 SGHNT, CDR2 YYREEE (reference sequence). The DNA of the CDR3 is TGTGCCAGCAGCTGGGGGGGCAGGGGCTACACTGAAGCTTTCTTT. Translated: CASSWGGRGYTEAFF.

The chain recombines TRBV30 with TRBJ2-7; maybe TRBD2 (6 bases). This CDR3 comprises 14 residues. V was trimmed by 6 bases and J by 0 bases, leaving 15 bases between them. Germline CDR1 and CDR2: GTSNPN and SVGIG (reference sequence). The DNA for the CDR3 is TGTGCCTGCTCCCAGTGGGAGGACTCCTACGAGCAGTACTTC. Its protein is CACSQWEDSYEQYF.

The rearrangement links TRBV7-6 to TRBJ2-7; no clear D. Trimming cost V 2 bases and J 0 bases, with 8 bases left between them. The germline gives CDR1 SGHVS, CDR2 FNYEAQ. The CDR3 has 14 amino acids. CDR3 residues: CASSLRTNSYEQYF. The CDR3 DNA sequence: TGTGCCAGCAGCTTAAGGACGAACTCCTACGAGCAGTACTTC. Full variable domain (remainder filled in from reference TRBV7-6 and TRBJ2-7): GAGVSQSPRYKVTKRGQDVALRCDPISGHVSLYWYRQALGQGPEFLTYFNYEAQQDKSGLPNDRFSAERPEGSISTLTIQRTEQRDSAMYRCASSLRTNSYEQYFGPGTRLTVT.

The V call is TRBV6-5, the J call TRBJ1-1; 11 positions agree with TRBD1. Unmatched junction bases numbered 8, after V lost 4 bases and J lost 4 bases. This CDR3 contains 16 residues. Germline CDR1 MNHEY, CDR2 SVGAGI. CDR3 protein: CASSWDRGWAVTEAFF. The CDR3 nucleotides are TGTGCCAGCAGTTGGGACAGGGGGTGGGCGGTCACTGAAGCTTTCTTT.

The rearrangement links TRBV3-1 to TRBJ2-3; 7 nucleotides align to TRBD2. Per germline, CDR1 LGHDT and CDR2 YNNKEL (reference sequence). V lost 1 base, J lost 1 base, and 11 bases stayed unmatched. The CDR3 totals 18 residues. The CDR3 is CASSQVGLAGDRTDTQYF. The CDR3 DNA reads TGTGCCAGCAGCCAAGTTGGTCTCGCGGGAGATCGCACAGATACGCAGTATTTT.

The V call is TRBV14, the J call TRBJ2-3; 8 positions agree with TRBD2. V lost 5 bases and J lost 3; bases outside the gene matches: 4. From germline, CDR1 is SGHDN and CDR2 FVKESK. The CDR3 consists of 14 residues. CDR3 bases: TGTGCCAGCAGCTCCCGACTAGCGACAGATACGCAGTATTTT. It translates to CASSSRLATDTQYF.

A single count supports this clonotype. This chain uses TRBV28 with TRBJ1-1, with a weak D call TRBD1 (6 bases). Trimming pared 5 bases from V and 1 base from J, leaving 14 bases between. This CDR3 is built from 15 residues. Germline CDR1 MDHEN, CDR2 SYDVKM. The CDR3 nucleotides read TGTGCCAGCAGTCCCTTGGGAGGGGGGAACACTGAAGCTTTCTTT. It yields the protein CASSPLGGGNTEAFF.

The rearrangement links TRBV2 to TRBJ2-3; D perhaps matches TRBD2 (6 bases). CDR3 length: 13 amino acids. V shed 4 bases and J shed 3 bases, with 8 bases lying between them. Looked up from germline, CDR1 is SNHLY and CDR2 is FYNNEI. Written as DNA, the CDR3 is TGTGCCAGCAGTGTCCGGGGGACAGATACGCAGTATTTT. Its translation is CASSVRGTDTQYF. Full variable domain (remainder filled in from reference TRBV2 and TRBJ2-3): EPEVTQTPSHQVTQMGQEVILRCVPISNHLYFYWYRQILGQKVEFLVSFYNNEISEKSEIFDDQFSVERPDGSNFTLKIRSTKLEDSAMYFCASSVRGTDTQYFGPGTRLTVL.

The chain links TRBV27 to TRBJ1-2; D is uncertain. V lost 0 bases and J lost 4, with 15 bases in between. Germline values: CDR1 MNHEY, CDR2 SMNVEV (reference sequence). CDR3 length: 16 residues. CDR3 sequence reads: CASSLSMGYKAYGYTF. The CDR3 DNA follows: TGTGCCAGCAGTTTATCGATGGGTTACAAAGCCTATGGCTACACCTTC.

The chain links TRBV11-2 to TRBJ2-5; maybe TRBD2 (6 bases). This CDR3 is built from 16 residues. The germline CDR1 and CDR2 sequences are SGHAT and FQNNGV. The V gene lost 0 bases and the J gene lost 6 bases, with 17 bases spanning the gap. CDR3 DNA: TGTGCCAGCAGCTTAGATCGTCTAGCGAGTTTGAAGACCCAGTACTTC. Translating it yields CASSLDRLASLKTQYF.

The gene calls are TRBV28 and TRBJ2-3; TRBD2 agrees at 9 bases. In germline, CDR1 is MDHEN, CDR2 SYDVKM. Trimming at V came to 5 bases and at J to 2 bases, leaving 11 bases not matched to a gene. The CDR3 length is 17 residues. The CDR3 DNA reads as TGTGCCAGCAGTCAATTTACGACTAGCGGCCTCACAGATACGCAGTATTTT. Its protein product is CASSQFTTSGLTDTQYF. Based on the CDR3 plus reference TRBV28 and TRBJ2-3, the full variable domain is DVKVTQSSRYLVKRTGEKVFLECVQDMDHENMFWYRQDPGLGLRLIYFSYDVKMKEKGDIPEGYSVSREKKERFSLILESASTNQTSMYLCASSQFTTSGLTDTQYFGPGTRLTVL.